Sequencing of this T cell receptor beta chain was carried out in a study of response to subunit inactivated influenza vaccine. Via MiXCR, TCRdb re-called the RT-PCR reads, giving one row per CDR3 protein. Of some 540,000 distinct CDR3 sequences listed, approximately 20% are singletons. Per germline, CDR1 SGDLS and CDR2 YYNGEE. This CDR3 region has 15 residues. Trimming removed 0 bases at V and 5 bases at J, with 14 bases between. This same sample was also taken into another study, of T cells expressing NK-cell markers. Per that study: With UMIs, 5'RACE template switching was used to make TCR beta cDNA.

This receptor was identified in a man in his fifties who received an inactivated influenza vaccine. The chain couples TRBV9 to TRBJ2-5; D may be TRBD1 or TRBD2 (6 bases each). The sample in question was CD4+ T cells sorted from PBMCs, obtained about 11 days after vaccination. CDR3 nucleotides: TGTGCCAGCAGCGTAGGGGGGGCGGCCCCGGAGACCCAGTACTTC. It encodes CASSVGGAAPETQYF.